The 5 T cell receptor beta chains listed next were all sequenced from one sample in a study of blood T cell repertoires in COVID-19. The protocol was immunoSEQ multiplex PCR, while the TCRdb copy is restricted to in-frame clones and leaves out a portion. Among roughly 56,000 clones listed, over 75% were seen once. Sequenced: peripheral blood. Every receptor here comes from a human donor in a cohort sampled during active COVID-19.

This chain connects TRBV18 to TRBJ2-7, with 8 bases fitting TRBD2. Germline V gives CDR1 KGHSH, CDR2 LQKENI. V trimming: 5 bases; J trimming: 5 bases; junction bases outside the gene matches: 8. This CDR3 contains 14 residues. CDR3 DNA: TGTGCCAGCTCAGGTGCGGGAGGAGTCCACGAGCAGTACTTC. This codes for CASSGAGGVHEQYF.

The gene calls are TRBV24-1 and TRBJ1-5, with D maybe TRBD1 (6 bases). This CDR3 contains 15 residues. The V and J ends lost 5 bases and 4 bases respectively, with 14 bases between them. Germline CDR1 is KGHDR and CDR2 is SFDVKD. The CDR3, as DNA: TGTGCCACCAGTGGTTCAGGGGTTACTAATCAGCCCCAGCATTTT. This sequence encodes CATSGSGVTNQPQHF.

With regard to this clone: The sample carries other DNA sequences with the same CDR3. The chain joins TRBV4-2 to TRBJ2-7, with TRBD2 matching 16 bases. Germline values: CDR1 LGHNA, CDR2 YNFKEQ. Trimming cost V 1 base and J 9 bases; bases outside gene matches: 12. CDR3 size: 18 residues. CDR3 coding DNA: TGTGCCAGCAGCCAAGTTCCGGGACTAGCGGGAGGGCCGGGGGGGCAGTACTTC. Amino acids: CASSQVPGLAGGPGGQYF.

The chain links TRBV4-1 to TRBJ1-6; D remains unclear. Trimming took 0 bases from V and 7 from J, leaving 13 bases between them. The CDR3 spans 16 residues. Germline V gene data show CDR1 as MGHRA and CDR2 as YSYEKL. CDR3 DNA sequence: TGCGCCAGCAGCCAAGAATCGGGGTCTCGGAATTCACCCCTCCACTTT. This sequence encodes CASSQESGSRNSPLHF.

The chain joins TRBV7-9 to TRBJ1-5, with TRBD1 matching over 7 bases. The CDR3 loop spans 15 amino acids. Germline CDR1 and CDR2: SEHNR and FQNEAQ (reference sequence). Trimming cost V 0 bases and J 6 bases; bases outside gene matches: 5. As DNA, the CDR3 is TGTGCCAGCAGCTTAGCGGACCGGGACAGTCAGCCCCAGCATTTT. This encodes CASSLADRDSQPQHF.